The present T cell receptor (beta chain) was sequenced within a study of blood T cell repertoires in COVID-19. Background on the study: COVID-19 samples, acute and convalescent, were from the United States, Italy and Spain. T cells, B-cell-depleted T cells, or PBMCs provided the cDNA or gDNA that served as material.

This CDR3 spans 15 amino acids. The germline gives CDR1 SGHRS, CDR2 YFSETQ. V lost 0 bases to trimming and J lost 7 bases, with 13 bases between them. Sequenced by immunoSEQ multiplex PCR; TCRdb stores in-frame clones only, minus some. The repertoire holds some 70,000 clones, approximately 88% seen once, with roughly 6.7% in the top ten. This sequence joins TRBV5-1 and TRBJ1-4, with D perhaps TRBD1 (6 bases). Sequencing used peripheral blood. This clonotype was sampled from a woman in her sixties or seventies with acute or convalescent COVID-19. The CDR3 region is CASSLEGVSGEKLFF. DNA of the CDR3: TGCGCCAGCAGCTTGGAGGGGGTTAGTGGTGAAAAACTGTTTTTT.